The TCR beta chain under discussion was sequenced for a study of T cell responses to AZD1222 COVID-19 vaccine. Profiled with immunoSEQ multiplex PCR; TCRdb holds only in-frame clones, not every one. The sample has about 160,000 clones; roughly nine tenths are singletons. The source of this sequence is an adult who received the AZD1222 COVID-19 vaccine. The specimen comprised peripheral blood, sampled 28 days after the second AZD1222 dose.

The CDR3 sequence is CAAELASGREQYF. CDR3 in DNA: TGTGCCGCTGAGTTAGCTAGCGGGAGAGAGCAGTACTTC. The chain carries TRBV28 and TRBJ2-7; 10 nucleotides align to TRBD2. This CDR3 region has 13 residues. Germline V lookup: CDR1 MDHEN, CDR2 SYDVKM. Germline trimming cut 11 bases from V and 7 bases from J; bases unmatched to any gene: 11.